This T cell receptor beta chain was identified in a study of T cell changes during pregnancy in multiple sclerosis. The table came from immunoSEQ multiplex PCR; TCRdb's copy has only in-frame clones and leaves some out. The sample lists some 22,000 clones; more than 70% were seen once. V was trimmed by 5 bases and J by 4 bases, leaving 8 bases between them. The CDR3 loop spans 12 amino acids. Germline CDR1 and CDR2: MNHEY and SMNVEV (reference sequence). This clone was observed a few times. The chain couples TRBV27 to TRBJ1-1; D is unresolved. The sample here was CD8+ T cells from peripheral blood mononuclear cells, taken before pregnancy. The clonotype comes from a female donor with multiple sclerosis, enrolled in a pregnancy study. CDR3 in DNA: TGTGCCAGCAGTGAGGGAGTCACTGAAGCTTTCTTT. Encoded protein: CASSEGVTEAFF.